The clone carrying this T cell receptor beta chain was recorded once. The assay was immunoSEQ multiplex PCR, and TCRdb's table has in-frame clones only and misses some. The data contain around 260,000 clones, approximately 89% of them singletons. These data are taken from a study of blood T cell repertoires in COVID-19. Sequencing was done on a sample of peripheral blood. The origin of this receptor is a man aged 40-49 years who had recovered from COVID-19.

CDR3 amino acids: CASSLGLRGGAETQYF. In DNA form, the CDR3 reads TGTGCCAGCAGCTTAGGCCTACGCGGGGGGGCGGAGACCCAGTACTTC. V is TRBV13 and J is TRBJ2-5, with 9 bases identical to TRBD2. Losses at the gene ends were 0 bases for V and 5 bases for J; bases not matched to a gene: 7. This CDR3 has 16 residues. The germline V gene has CDR1 PRHDT and CDR2 FYEKMQ (reference sequence).